These 19 T cell receptor beta chains came from one sample sequenced in a study of OX40 agonist ivuxolimab in advanced cancers. Clones were read by immunoSEQ multiplex PCR, and TCRdb kept only the in-frame ones, dropping some. In the table there are 70,000 or so clones, 84% of which are singletons. Sequencing used CD4+ or CD8+ T cells sorted from blood, obtained in a trial of the OX40 agonist ivuxolimab. The receptors derive from an adult with an advanced solid tumor such as melanoma, head and neck, liver or kidney cancer.

This clone has a handful of counts. The chain is built from TRBV19 and TRBJ1-1; TRBD1 might be the D (6 bases). Germline V CDR1 and CDR2: LNHDA, SQIVND (reference sequence). V was pared by 7 bases and J by 0 bases, with 15 bases between. The CDR3 is 15 amino acids. The CDR3 loop reads CASKKGQLMNTEAFF. The CDR3, as DNA: TGTGCCAGTAAAAAAGGACAGCTAATGAACACTGAAGCTTTCTTT.

The chain employs TRBV6-6 and TRBJ1-6, with TRBD1 matching over 7 bases. The length of the CDR3 is 14 residues. Germline V lookup: CDR1 MNHNY, CDR2 SVGAGI (reference sequence). Germline trimming cut 4 bases from V and 7 bases from J; bases unmatched to any gene: 4. CDR3: CASSLGQNNSPLHF. The CDR3 DNA reads TGTGCCAGCAGTTTGGGACAGAACAATTCACCCCTCCACTTT.

This clone has just one count. The chain combines TRBV4-2 with TRBJ2-1; tentatively, D is TRBD1 (7 bases). Deletions cut 0 bases from V and 1 base from J, with 10 bases between. The CDR3 contains 16 residues. CDR1 and CDR2 from the germline V gene are LGHNA and YNFKEQ. Here the CDR3 DNA reads TGTGCCAGCAGCCAAGAGCAGGGGGGTTCCTACAATGAGCAGTTCTTC. Translating gives CASSQEQGGSYNEQFF.

This sequence joins TRBV18 and TRBJ2-2, with 9 positions matching TRBD2. The CDR3 runs to 16 residues. CDR1 KGHSH and CDR2 LQKENI come from the germline V gene. The V and J ends lost 2 bases and 4 bases, in that order; junction bases with no gene match: 5. This CDR3 is CASSPRTSASTGELFF. The CDR3 DNA is TGTGCCAGCTCACCAAGGACTAGCGCGAGCACCGGGGAGCTGTTTTTT.

Many counts were recorded for this clone. This chain links TRBV7-2 with TRBJ1-2; D is unclear. CDR1 and CDR2 from the germline V gene are SGHTA and FQGNSA. Trimming took 0 bases from V and 8 from J, leaving 16 bases between them. The length of the CDR3 is 15 residues. The CDR3 DNA is TGTGCCAGCAGCTTAGCGCTAATTCGTAGCAGCGGCTACACCTTC. This translates into CASSLALIRSSGYTF.

This clone was counted a single time. The chain combines TRBV19 with TRBJ2-2, with D maybe TRBD2 (5 bases). The CDR3 contains 16 residues. Germline lookup yields CDR1 LNHDA and CDR2 SQIVND (reference sequence). V was trimmed by 5 bases and J by 9 bases, leaving 22 bases between them. DNA of the CDR3: TGTGCCAGTAGTCCTATGGGTAGCGCCAGAAGGAGGGAGCTGTTTTTT. Its translation: CASSPMGSARRRELFF.

This chain links TRBV5-6 with TRBJ1-6; D is perhaps TRBD1 (5 bases). This CDR3 is 14 amino acids long. Germline CDR1 and CDR2: SGHDT and YYEEEE. Trimming took 4 bases from V and 6 from J, leaving 11 bases between them. The CDR3 sequence is CASSRGTANSPLHF. CDR3 bases: TGTGCCAGCAGCCGCGGGACGGCTAATTCACCCCTCCACTTT. The complete variable domain, with remaining parts taken from reference TRBV5-6 and TRBJ1-6, reads DAGVTQSPTHLIKTRGQQVTLRCSPKSGHDTVSWYQQALGQGPQFIFQYYEEEERQRGNFPDRFSGHQFPNYSSELNVNALLLGDSALYLCASSRGTANSPLHFGNGTRLTVT.

The chain joins TRBV5-1 to TRBJ1-2; no firm D call. This CDR3 contains 13 residues. V was clipped by 1 base and J by 5 bases, with 9 bases between them. The V gene's germline CDR1 is SGHRS and CDR2 YFSETQ. CDR3 in amino acids: CASSLQRSYGYTF. Here the CDR3 DNA reads TGCGCCAGCAGCTTGCAACGGAGTTATGGCTACACCTTC. Using reference TRBV5-1 and TRBJ1-2 for the parts outside the CDR3, the full variable domain is KAGVTQTPRYLIKTRGQQVTLSCSPISGHRSVSWYQQTPGQGLQFLFEYFSETQRNKGNFPGRFSGRQFSNSRSEMNVSTLELGDSALYLCASSLQRSYGYTFGSGTRLTVV.

The table lists this clone with a count of one. The chain combines TRBV11-2 with TRBJ1-3, with TRBD1 as a possible D gene (6 bases). Germline V gene sequence: CDR1 SGHAT, CDR2 FQNNGV. Deletions cut 2 bases from V and 0 bases from J, with 14 bases between. The CDR3 is 17 residues long. CDR3 residues: CASSLWGHLSSGNTIYF. The CDR3 DNA sequence: TGTGCCAGCAGCTTATGGGGACACCTAAGCTCTGGAAACACCATATATTTT.

This clone was seen a handful of times. The CDR3 sequence is CASRAGGPGELFF. The DNA of the CDR3 is TGCGCCAGCAGAGCGGGGGGCCCCGGGGAGCTGTTTTTT. The J gene is TRBJ2-2, the V gene TRBV10-2; TRBD2 matches at 9 bases. Germline V CDR1 and CDR2: WSHSY, SAAADI. Trimming at V came to 6 bases and at J to 6 bases, leaving 2 bases not matched to a gene. CDR3 length: 13 residues.

This clone has a single count. The chain has TRBV5-5 and TRBJ1-2, with D perhaps TRBD1 (6 bases). The CDR3 has 14 residues. V lost 2 bases and J lost 8, with 16 bases in between. Germline V CDR1 and CDR2: SGHKS, YYEKEE (reference sequence). This CDR3 reads CASSFSQGMGGYTF. The CDR3 DNA sequence: TGTGCCAGCAGCTTCAGTCAGGGGATGGGGGGCTACACCTTC.

The V gene is TRBV7-2, the J gene TRBJ2-5, with D unclear. The germline gives CDR1 SGHTA, CDR2 FQGNSA. V lost 4 bases and J lost 1, with 4 bases in between. The CDR3 has 12 amino acids. CDR3 protein: CASSSFQETQYF. The CDR3 coding sequence is TGTGCCAGCAGCTCATTCCAAGAGACCCAGTACTTC.

The chain joins TRBV28 to TRBJ1-2; maybe TRBD1 (6 bases). Trimming took off 5 bases at V and 4 bases at J, with 14 bases between the two ends. This CDR3 region has 14 residues. From germline, CDR1 is MDHEN and CDR2 SYDVKM. The CDR3 bases are TGTGCCAGCAGTCCCCCCGGACAGCCCTATGGCTACACCTTC. It yields the protein CASSPPGQPYGYTF.

The chain combines TRBV19 with TRBJ2-7; 7 bases are shared with TRBD1. Trimming removed 6 bases from V and 3 bases from J; junction bases left unmatched: 11. The CDR3 consists of 15 residues. Germline lookup yields CDR1 LNHDA and CDR2 SQIVND (reference sequence). CDR3 in DNA: TGTGCCAGTAGGAGAAGGGACAGTGACGACTACGAGCAGTACTTC. This encodes CASRRRDSDDYEQYF.

In nucleotides, the CDR3 is TGTGCCAGCTCTGGGGGGGCTTCGAGAAACACTGAAGCTTTCTTT. Translated, it gives CASSGGASRNTEAFF. This sequence joins TRBV7-9 and TRBJ1-1, with D possibly being TRBD1 (6 bases). This CDR3 has 15 amino acids. The germline V gene has CDR1 SEHNR and CDR2 FQNEAQ (reference sequence). The V end lost 8 bases, the J end lost 2 bases, and 18 bases lay between the germline ends. The variable domain in full, completed from reference TRBV7-9 and TRBJ1-1, reads DTGVSQNPRHKITKRGQNVTFRCDPISEHNRLYWYRQTLGQGPEFLTYFQNEAQLEKSRLLSDRFSAERPKGSFSTLEIQRTEQGDSAMYLCASSGGASRNTEAFFGQGTRLTVV.

The CDR3 loop reads CSVGDRVNQPQHF. The CDR3 coding sequence is TGCAGCGTTGGGGACAGGGTCAATCAGCCCCAGCATTTT. This chain links TRBV29-1 with TRBJ1-5; 9 bases align to TRBD1. V was clipped by 4 bases and J by 3 bases; unmatched bases: 1. From germline, CDR1 is SQVTM and CDR2 ANQGSEA. The CDR3 covers 13 residues.

This CDR3 is CASRVQGTGELFF. The CDR3, as DNA: TGTGCCAGCAGGGTACAGGGCACCGGGGAGCTGTTTTTT. The rearrangement links TRBV2 to TRBJ2-2; TRBD1 might be the D (6 bases). Trimming stripped 6 bases from V and 4 bases from J, with 9 bases between. Germline CDR1 SNHLY, CDR2 FYNNEI. The CDR3 sequence is 13 residues long.

This clone was detected only a few times. The chain employs TRBV5-5 and TRBJ1-1; D unresolved. The V gene's germline CDR1 is SGHKS and CDR2 YYEKEE (reference sequence). This CDR3 is 13 amino acids long. The V gene lost 4 bases and the J gene lost 7 bases, with 14 bases spanning the gap. The CDR3 DNA follows: TGTGCCAGCAGCCTGTCTTGGGTGGGTGAAGCTTTCTTT. Its translation is CASSLSWVGEAFF.

V gene TRBV19 combines with J gene TRBJ1-2, with 7 bases matching TRBD1. CDR3 length: 15 residues. The J segment lost 4 bases and the V segment lost 5 bases, leaving 10 bases of the junction unmatched. Germline V gene sequence: CDR1 LNHDA, CDR2 SQIVND (reference sequence). CDR3 region: CASSPEPTGSYGYTF. The CDR3 region has the DNA TGTGCCAGTAGTCCGGAACCGACAGGGAGCTATGGCTACACCTTC.